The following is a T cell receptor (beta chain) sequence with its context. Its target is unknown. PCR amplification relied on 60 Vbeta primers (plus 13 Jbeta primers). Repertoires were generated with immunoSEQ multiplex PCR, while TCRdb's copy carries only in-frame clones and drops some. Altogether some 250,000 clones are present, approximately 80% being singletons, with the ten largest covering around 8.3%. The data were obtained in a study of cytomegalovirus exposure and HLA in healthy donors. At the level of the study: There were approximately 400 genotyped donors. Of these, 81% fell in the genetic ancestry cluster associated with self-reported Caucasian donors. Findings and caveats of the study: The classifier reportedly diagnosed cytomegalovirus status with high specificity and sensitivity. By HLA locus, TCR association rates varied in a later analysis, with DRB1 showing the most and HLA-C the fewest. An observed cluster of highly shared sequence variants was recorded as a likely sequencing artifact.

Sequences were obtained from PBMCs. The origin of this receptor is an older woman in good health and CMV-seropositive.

CDR3 amino acids: CASSLGGTGRYEQYF. As DNA, the CDR3 is TGCGCCAGCAGCTTGGGCGGGACAGGGAGGTACGAGCAGTACTTC. The J gene is TRBJ2-7, the V gene TRBV5-1, with 9 bases matching TRBD1. Germline values: CDR1 SGHRS, CDR2 YFSETQ. The CDR3 runs 15 residues. J gave up 4 bases and V 0 bases, and 5 bases lay outside the gene matches.